This T cell receptor beta chain comes out of a study of identical twins. The CDR3 covers 13 residues. With V trimmed by 6 bases and J by 7 bases, 6 bases remained unmatched. This clonotype has at least ten counts. Its target is not known. A universal primer site was created by template switching, with the cDNA bearing unique molecular identifiers. TCRdb reprocessed the 5' RACE reads with MiXCR, giving one entry per CDR3 protein. The table lists just over 450,000 distinct CDR3 sequences, approximately 15% of them singletons. Findings and limits, study-wide: Insertions were fewer in abundant cord blood beta clonotypes, whereas memory repertoires showed none of this pattern.

The same data also went into a second study, on yellow fever vaccine responses in identical twins.

What was sequenced was CD4+ T cells sorted from blood. This clonotype was obtained from a young woman in good health. V gene TRBV12-3 or TRBV12-4 combines with J gene TRBJ2-1; the match to TRBD1 covers 7 bases. The DNA for the CDR3 is TGTGCCAGCAGCAAGGGACAGCTAAATGAGCAGTTCTTC. This encodes CASSKGQLNEQFF.